This TCR beta chain was profiled in a study of OX40 agonist ivuxolimab in advanced cancers. Per the germline V gene, CDR1 is SGHTA and CDR2 is FQGNSA. The CDR3 is made up of 13 amino acids. V lost 1 base, J lost 6 bases, and 9 bases lay in between. Autoimmune disease history or systemic immunosuppression was exclusionary. Here immunoSEQ multiplex PCR was the method, and the copy in TCRdb shows in-frame clones only, minus some. In the table there are some 80,000 clones, nearly 90% of which are singletons. Findings and limits, study-wide: CD8+ T cells (on average) carried more expanded clones than CD4+ T cells.

In regard to this clone: Its specificity is not known.

The sequence derives from an adult with an advanced solid tumor such as melanoma, head and neck, liver or kidney cancer. The V call is TRBV7-2, the J call TRBJ1-2; D uncertain. This sample comprised CD4+ or CD8+ T cells sorted from blood, obtained in a trial of the OX40 agonist ivuxolimab. CDR3 DNA: TGTGCCAGCAGCTTAGGTTCCGGGAATGGCTACACCTTC. It encodes CASSLGSGNGYTF.